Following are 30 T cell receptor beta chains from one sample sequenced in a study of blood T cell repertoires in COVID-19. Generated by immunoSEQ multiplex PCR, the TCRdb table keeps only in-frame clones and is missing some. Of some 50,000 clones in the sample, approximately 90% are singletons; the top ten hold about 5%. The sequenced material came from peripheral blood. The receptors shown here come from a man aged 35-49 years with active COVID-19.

CDR3 in amino acids: CASSEESGGAYEQYF. Here the CDR3 DNA reads TGTGCCAGCAGTGAAGAGTCAGGAGGGGCCTACGAGCAGTACTTC. V usage is TRBV6-1 and J usage is TRBJ2-7; weak D call: TRBD2 (6 bases). Germline CDR1 is MNHNS and CDR2 is SASEGT. This CDR3 has 15 amino acids. V shed 1 base and J shed 2 bases, with 12 bases lying between them.

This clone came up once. DNA of the CDR3: TGTGCCAGCTCCCCCGGGGTCGGAAACACCATATATTTT. Its protein product is CASSPGVGNTIYF. This chain connects TRBV18 to TRBJ1-3; D is ambiguous. The CDR3 runs 13 residues. Germline CDR1 is KGHSH and CDR2 is LQKENI. Trimming stripped 6 bases from V and 4 bases from J, with 10 bases between.

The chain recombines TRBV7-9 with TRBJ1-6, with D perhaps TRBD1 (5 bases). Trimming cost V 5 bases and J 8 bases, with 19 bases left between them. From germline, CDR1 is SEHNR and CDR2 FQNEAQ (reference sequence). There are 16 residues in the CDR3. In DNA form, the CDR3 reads TGTGCCAGCAGCCCTCGTCGGACGACAGATTATTCACCCCTCCACTTT. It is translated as CASSPRRTTDYSPLHF.

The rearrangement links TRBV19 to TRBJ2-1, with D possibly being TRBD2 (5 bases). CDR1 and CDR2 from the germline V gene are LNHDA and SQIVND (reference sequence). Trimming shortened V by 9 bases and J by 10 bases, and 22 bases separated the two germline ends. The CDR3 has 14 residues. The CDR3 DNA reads TGTGCCAGCCGCGGACGGGCTAGCCCCTACGAGCAGTTCTTC. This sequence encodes CASRGRASPYEQFF.

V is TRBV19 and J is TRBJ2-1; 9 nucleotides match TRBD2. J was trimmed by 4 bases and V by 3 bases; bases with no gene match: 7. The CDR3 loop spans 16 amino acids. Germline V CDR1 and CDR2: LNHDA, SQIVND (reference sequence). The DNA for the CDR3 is TGTGCCAGTAGTATGGCTGGCGGGAGGGTTTACAATGAGCAGTTCTTC. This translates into CASSMAGGRVYNEQFF.

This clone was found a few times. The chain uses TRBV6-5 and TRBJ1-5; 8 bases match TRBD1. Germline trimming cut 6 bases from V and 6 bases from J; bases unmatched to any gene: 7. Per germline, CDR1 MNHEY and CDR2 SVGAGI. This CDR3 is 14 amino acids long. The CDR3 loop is CASRDREWFQPQHF. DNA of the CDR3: TGTGCCAGCAGGGACAGGGAATGGTTTCAGCCCCAGCATTTT.

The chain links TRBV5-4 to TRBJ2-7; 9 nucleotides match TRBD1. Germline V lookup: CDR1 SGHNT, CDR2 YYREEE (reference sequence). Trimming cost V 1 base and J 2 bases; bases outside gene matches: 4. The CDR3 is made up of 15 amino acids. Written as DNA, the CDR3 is TGTGCCAGCAGCTTGTACGGGACAGGGCCCTACGAGCAGTACTTC. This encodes CASSLYGTGPYEQYF.

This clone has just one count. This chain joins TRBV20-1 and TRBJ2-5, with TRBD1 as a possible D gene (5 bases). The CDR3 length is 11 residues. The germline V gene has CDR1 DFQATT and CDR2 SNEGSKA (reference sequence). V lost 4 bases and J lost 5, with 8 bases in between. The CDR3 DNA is TGCAGTGCTAAGGGGTCCGAGACCCAGTACTTC. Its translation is CSAKGSETQYF.

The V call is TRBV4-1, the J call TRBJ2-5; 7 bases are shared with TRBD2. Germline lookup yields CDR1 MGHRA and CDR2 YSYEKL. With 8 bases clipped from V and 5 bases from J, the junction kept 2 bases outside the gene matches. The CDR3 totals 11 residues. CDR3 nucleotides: TGCGCCAGCCTGGGGGGGGAGACCCAGTACTTC. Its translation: CASLGGETQYF.

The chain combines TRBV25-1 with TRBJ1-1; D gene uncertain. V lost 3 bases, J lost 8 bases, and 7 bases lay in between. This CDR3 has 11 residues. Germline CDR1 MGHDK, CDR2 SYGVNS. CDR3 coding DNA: TGTGCCAGCAGTGATGCGAGGGAAGCTTTCTTT. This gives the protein CASSDAREAFF.

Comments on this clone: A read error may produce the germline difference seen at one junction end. The DNA of the CDR3 is TGTGCCAGCAGCCTCGGACTAAGCAAGGACTTC. Protein: CASSLGLSKDF. The chain uses TRBV7-8 and TRBJ2-7; tentatively, D is TRBD2 (6 bases). Germline lookup yields CDR1 SGHVS and CDR2 FQNEAQ. The CDR3 contains 11 residues.

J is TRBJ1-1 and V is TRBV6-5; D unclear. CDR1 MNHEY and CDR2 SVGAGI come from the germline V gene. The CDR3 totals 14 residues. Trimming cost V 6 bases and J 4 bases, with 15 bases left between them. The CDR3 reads CASSFRGVGTEAFF. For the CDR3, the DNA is TGTGCCAGCAGCTTCCGCGGGGTGGGCACTGAAGCTTTCTTT.

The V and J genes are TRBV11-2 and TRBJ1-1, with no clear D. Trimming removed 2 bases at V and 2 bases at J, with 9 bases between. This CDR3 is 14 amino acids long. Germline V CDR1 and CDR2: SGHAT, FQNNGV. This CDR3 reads CASSLNAGNTEAFF. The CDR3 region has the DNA TGTGCCAGCAGCTTAAACGCAGGCAACACTGAAGCTTTCTTT.

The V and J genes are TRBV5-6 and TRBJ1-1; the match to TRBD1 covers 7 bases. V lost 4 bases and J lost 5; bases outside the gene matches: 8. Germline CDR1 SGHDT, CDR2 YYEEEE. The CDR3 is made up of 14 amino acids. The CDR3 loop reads CASSTRGAGTEAFF. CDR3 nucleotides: TGTGCCAGCAGCACCAGGGGGGCGGGTACTGAAGCTTTCTTT.

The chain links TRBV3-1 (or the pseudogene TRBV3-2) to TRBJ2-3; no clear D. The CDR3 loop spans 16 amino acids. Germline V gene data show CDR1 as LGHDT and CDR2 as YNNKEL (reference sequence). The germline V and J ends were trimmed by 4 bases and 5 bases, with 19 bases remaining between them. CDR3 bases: TGTGCCAGCAGCCCCAGACTGGCTAAGAGAGGAGATACGCAGTATTTT. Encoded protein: CASSPRLAKRGDTQYF.

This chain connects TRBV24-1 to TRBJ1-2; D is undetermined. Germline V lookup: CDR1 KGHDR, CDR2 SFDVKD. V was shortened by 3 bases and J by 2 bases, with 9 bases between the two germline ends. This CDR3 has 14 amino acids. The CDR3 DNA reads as TGTGCCACCAGTGATCCCCTCCGGAACTATGGCTACACCTTC. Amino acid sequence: CATSDPLRNYGYTF.

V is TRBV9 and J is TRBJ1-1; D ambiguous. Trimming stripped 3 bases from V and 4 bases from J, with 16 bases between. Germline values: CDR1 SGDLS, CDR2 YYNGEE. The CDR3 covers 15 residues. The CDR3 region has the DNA TGTGCCAGCAGCGCAGGTAACCATGAATCCACTGAAGCTTTCTTT. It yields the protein CASSAGNHESTEAFF.

The CDR3 nucleotides read TGTGCCAGCAGTCCCGGGGGGAGCTCCTACGAGCAGTACTTC. It translates to CASSPGGSSYEQYF. The chain recombines TRBV6-2 or TRBV6-3 with TRBJ2-7; 7 nucleotides agree with TRBD2. Germline V lookup: CDR1 MNHEY, CDR2 SVGEGT. Trimming cost V 5 bases and J 0 bases; bases outside gene matches: 4. This CDR3 comprises 14 residues.

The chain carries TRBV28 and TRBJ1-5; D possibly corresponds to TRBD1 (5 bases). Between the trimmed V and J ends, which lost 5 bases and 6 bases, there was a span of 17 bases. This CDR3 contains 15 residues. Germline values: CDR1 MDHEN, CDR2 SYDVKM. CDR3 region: CASSEALQGSQPQHF. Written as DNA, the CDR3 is TGTGCCAGCAGTGAGGCTCTCCAGGGAAGTCAGCCCCAGCATTTT.

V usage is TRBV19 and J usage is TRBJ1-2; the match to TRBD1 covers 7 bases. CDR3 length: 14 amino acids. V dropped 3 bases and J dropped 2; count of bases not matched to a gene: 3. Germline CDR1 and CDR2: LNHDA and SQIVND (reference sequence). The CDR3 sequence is CASSMQGGNYGYTF. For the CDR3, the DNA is TGTGCCAGTAGTATGCAGGGGGGCAACTATGGCTACACCTTC. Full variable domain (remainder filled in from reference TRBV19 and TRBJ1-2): DGGITQSPKYLFRKEGQNVTLSCEQNLNHDAMYWYRQDPGQGLRLIYYSQIVNDFQKGDIAEGYSVSREKKESFPLTVTSAQKNPTAFYLCASSMQGGNYGYTFGSGTRLTVV.

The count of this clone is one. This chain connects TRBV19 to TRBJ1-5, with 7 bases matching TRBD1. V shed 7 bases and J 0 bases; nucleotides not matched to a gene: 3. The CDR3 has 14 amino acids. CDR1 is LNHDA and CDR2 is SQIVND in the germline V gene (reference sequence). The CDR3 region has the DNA TGTGCCAGTATCGACAGGGCTAGCAATCAGCCCCAGCATTTT. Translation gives CASIDRASNQPQHF.

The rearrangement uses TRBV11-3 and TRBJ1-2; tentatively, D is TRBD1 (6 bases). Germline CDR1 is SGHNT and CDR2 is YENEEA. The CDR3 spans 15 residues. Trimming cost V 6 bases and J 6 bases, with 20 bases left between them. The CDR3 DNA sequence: TGTGCCAGCAGTTCTCACAGGGCCTCGGGGAATGGCTACACCTTC. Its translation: CASSSHRASGNGYTF.

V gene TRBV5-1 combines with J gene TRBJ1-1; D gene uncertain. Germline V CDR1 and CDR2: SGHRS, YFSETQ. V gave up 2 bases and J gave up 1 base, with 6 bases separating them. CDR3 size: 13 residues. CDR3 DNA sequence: TGCGCCAGCAGCTTTGGGCAGAACACTGAAGCTTTCTTT. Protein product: CASSFGQNTEAFF.

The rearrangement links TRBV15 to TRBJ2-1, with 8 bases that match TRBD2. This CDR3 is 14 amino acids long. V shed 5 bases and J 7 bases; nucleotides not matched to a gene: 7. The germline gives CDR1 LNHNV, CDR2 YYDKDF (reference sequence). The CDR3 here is CATSSSGRWNEQFF. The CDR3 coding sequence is TGTGCCACCAGCTCAAGCGGGAGATGGAATGAGCAGTTCTTC.

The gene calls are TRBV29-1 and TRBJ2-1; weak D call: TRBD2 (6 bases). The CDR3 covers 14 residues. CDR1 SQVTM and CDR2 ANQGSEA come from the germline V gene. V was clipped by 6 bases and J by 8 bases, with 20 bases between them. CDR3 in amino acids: CSVNVGRERDEQFF. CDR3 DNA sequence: TGCAGCGTCAACGTGGGACGGGAGAGGGATGAGCAGTTCTTC.

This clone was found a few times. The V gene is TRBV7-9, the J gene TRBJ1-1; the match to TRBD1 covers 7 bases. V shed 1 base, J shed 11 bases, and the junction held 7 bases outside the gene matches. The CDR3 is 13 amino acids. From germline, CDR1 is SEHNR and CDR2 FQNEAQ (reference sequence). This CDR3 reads CASSLGSTGEAFF. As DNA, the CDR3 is TGTGCCAGCAGCTTAGGGTCTACAGGGGAGGCTTTCTTT.

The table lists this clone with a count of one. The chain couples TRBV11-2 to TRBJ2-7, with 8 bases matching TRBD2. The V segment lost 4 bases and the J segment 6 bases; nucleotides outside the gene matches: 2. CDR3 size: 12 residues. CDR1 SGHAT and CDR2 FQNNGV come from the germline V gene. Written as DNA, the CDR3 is TGTGCCAGCAGCTCACGGGGGGGCGAGCAGTACTTC. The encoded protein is CASSSRGGEQYF.

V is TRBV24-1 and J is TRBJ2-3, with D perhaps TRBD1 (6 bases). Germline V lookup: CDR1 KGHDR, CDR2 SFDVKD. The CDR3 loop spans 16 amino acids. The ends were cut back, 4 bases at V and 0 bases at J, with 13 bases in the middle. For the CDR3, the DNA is TGTGCCACCAGTGACCCTGACAGGATCAGCACAGATACGCAGTATTTT. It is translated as CATSDPDRISTDTQYF.

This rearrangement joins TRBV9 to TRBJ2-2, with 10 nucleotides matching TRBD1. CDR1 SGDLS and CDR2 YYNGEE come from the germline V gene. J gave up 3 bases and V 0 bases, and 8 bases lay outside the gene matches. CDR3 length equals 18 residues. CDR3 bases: TGTGCCAGCAGCGTAGCCTCCAGGACAGGGGGGGACACCGGGGAGCTGTTTTTT. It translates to CASSVASRTGGDTGELFF. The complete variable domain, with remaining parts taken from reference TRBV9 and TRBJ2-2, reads DSGVTQTPKHLITATGQRVTLRCSPRSGDLSVYWYQQSLDQGLQFLIQYYNGEERAKGNILERFSAQQFPDLHSELNLSSLELGDSALYFCASSVASRTGGDTGELFFGEGSRLTVL.

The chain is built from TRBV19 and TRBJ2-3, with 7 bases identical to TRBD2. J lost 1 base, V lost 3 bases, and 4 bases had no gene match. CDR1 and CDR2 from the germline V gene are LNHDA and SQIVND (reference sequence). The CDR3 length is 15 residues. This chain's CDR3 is CASSILADGTDTQYF. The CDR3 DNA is TGTGCCAGTAGTATTCTAGCGGACGGCACAGATACGCAGTATTTT. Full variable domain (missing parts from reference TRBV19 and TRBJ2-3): DGGITQSPKYLFRKEGQNVTLSCEQNLNHDAMYWYRQDPGQGLRLIYYSQIVNDFQKGDIAEGYSVSREKKESFPLTVTSAQKNPTAFYLCASSILADGTDTQYFGPGTRLTVL.